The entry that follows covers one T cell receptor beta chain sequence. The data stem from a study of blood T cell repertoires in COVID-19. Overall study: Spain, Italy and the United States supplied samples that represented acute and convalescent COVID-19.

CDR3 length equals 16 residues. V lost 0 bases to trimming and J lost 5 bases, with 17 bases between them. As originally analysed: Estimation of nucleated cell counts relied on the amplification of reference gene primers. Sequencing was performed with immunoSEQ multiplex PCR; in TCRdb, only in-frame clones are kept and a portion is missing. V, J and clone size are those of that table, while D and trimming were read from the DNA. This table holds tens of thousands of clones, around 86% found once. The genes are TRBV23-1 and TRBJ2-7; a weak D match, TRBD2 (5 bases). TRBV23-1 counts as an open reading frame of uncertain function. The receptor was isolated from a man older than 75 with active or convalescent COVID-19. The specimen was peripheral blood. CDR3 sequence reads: CASSQSGSPRGHEQYV. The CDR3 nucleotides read TGCGCCAGCAGTCAATCGGGTAGCCCACGCGGGCACGAGCAGTACGTC.